This T cell receptor (beta chain) was observed in a study of blood T cell repertoires in COVID-19. Original processing notes: Amplification from reference gene primers served as the basis for estimated nucleated cell counts. The protocol was immunoSEQ multiplex PCR, while the TCRdb copy is restricted to in-frame clones and leaves out a portion. D and trimming come from the DNA, and the V and J calls and clone size come from that table. Of fewer than 500,000 clones in the sample, about 85% were seen once. In germline, CDR1 is SGHTA, CDR2 FQGNSA. The CDR3 consists of 14 residues. Deletions cut 2 bases from V and 3 bases from J, with 11 bases between.

The clonotype comes from a woman aged 18-29 years with acute COVID-19. The sample comprised PBMCs or T cells enriched from blood (not recorded which). The chain recombines TRBV7-2 with TRBJ2-7; D not resolved. CDR3 protein: CASSLKNPNYEQYF. DNA of the CDR3: TGTGCCAGCAGCTTAAAAAATCCAAACTACGAGCAGTACTTC.